Given below is one T cell receptor beta chain in context. In the original workflow: Estimated nucleated cell counts came from reference gene primer amplification. Using immunoSEQ multiplex PCR, the repertoire was profiled, and TCRdb retains in-frame clones only, with some absent. The V and J calls and clone size were taken over from that table, and D and trimming were inferred from the DNA. The data show 650,000 to 800,000 clones, with more than 80% seen just once and over 0.2% held by the top ten. This sample is drawn from a study of blood T cell repertoires in COVID-19. Study overall: Researchers got acute and convalescent COVID-19 samples from the United States, Italy and Spain. Nucleic acid was either cDNA or gDNA, and it came from T cells, B-cell-depleted T cells, or PBMCs.

V lost 3 bases and J 1 base, leaving 21 bases between the germline ends. The CDR3 loop spans 19 amino acids. Germline V gene lookup returns CDR1 KGHDR and CDR2 SFDVKD. Specimen: peripheral blood. The V call is TRBV24-1, the J call TRBJ2-1; the D gene is possibly TRBD1 (6 bases). The sequence derives from a woman younger than 30 with acute or convalescent COVID-19. The CDR3 is CATSDPTPKTGSSYNEQFF. The CDR3 nucleotides read TGTGCCACCAGTGATCCCACGCCGAAAACAGGGTCTTCCTACAATGAGCAGTTCTTC.